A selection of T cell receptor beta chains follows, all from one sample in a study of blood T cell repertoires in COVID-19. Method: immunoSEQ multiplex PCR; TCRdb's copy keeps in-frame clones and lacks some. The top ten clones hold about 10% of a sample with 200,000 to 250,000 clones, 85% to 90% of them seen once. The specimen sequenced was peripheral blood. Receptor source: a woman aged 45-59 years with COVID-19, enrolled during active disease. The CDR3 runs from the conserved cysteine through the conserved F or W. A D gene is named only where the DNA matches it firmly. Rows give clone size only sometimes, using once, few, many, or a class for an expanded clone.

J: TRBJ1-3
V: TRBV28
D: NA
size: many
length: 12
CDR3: CASSFSGNTIYF
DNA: TGTGCCAGCAGTTTTTCAGGGAACACCATATATTTT

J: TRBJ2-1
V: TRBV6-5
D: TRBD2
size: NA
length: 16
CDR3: CASSSRDATRGGEQFF
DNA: TGTGCCAGCAGTTCTAGGGACGCTACTCGCGGGGGTGAGCAGTTCTTC

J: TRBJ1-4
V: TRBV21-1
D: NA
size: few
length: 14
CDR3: CASGEGSFNEKLFF
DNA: TGTGCCAGCGGGGAGGGGAGCTTTAATGAAAAACTGTTTTTT

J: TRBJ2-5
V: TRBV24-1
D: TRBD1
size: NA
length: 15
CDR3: CATSTPDREQETQYF
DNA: TGTGCCACCAGCACCCCTGACAGGGAACAAGAGACCCAGTACTTC

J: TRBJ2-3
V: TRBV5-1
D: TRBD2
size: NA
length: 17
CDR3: CASRATSGGSSTDTQYF
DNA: TGCGCCAGCAGAGCGACTAGCGGGGGTTCTAGCACAGATACGCAGTATTTT

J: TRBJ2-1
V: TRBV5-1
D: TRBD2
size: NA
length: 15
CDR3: CASSLRLAGDNEQFF
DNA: TGCGCCAGCAGCCTAAGACTAGCGGGGGACAATGAGCAGTTCTTC

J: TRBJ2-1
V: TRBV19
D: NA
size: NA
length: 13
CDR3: CASNRFPYNEQFF
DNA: TGTGCCAGTAACAGGTTCCCCTACAATGAGCAGTTCTTC

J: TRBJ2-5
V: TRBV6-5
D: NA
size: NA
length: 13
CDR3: CASSSPGRETQYF
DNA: TGTGCCAGCAGTTCACCGGGGAGGGAGACCCAGTACTTC

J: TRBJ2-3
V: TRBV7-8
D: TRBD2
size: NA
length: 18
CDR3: CASSLAGTSGPPAGTQYF
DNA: TGTGCCAGCAGCTTGGCCGGGACTAGCGGGCCCCCTGCGGGAACGCAGTATTTT

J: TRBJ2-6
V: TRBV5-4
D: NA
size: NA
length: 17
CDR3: CASSSPQTYAGANVLTF
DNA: TGTGCCAGCAGCTCGCCCCAGACATATGCTGGGGCCAACGTCCTGACTTTC

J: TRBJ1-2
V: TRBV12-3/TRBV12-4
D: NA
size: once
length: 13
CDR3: CASSLGQSYGYTF
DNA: TGTGCCAGCAGTTTAGGACAGAGCTATGGCTACACCTTC

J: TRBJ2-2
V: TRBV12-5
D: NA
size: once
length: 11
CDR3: CASGPAGELFF
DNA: TGTGCTAGTGGCCCCGCCGGGGAGCTGTTTTTT

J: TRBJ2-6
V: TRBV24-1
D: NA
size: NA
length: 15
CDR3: CATSDRQSGANVLTF
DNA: TGTGCCACCAGTGATCGACAGTCTGGGGCCAACGTCCTGACTTTC

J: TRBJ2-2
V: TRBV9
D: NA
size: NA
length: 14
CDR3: CASSVVANTGELFF
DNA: TGTGCCAGCAGCGTAGTAGCGAACACCGGGGAGCTGTTTTTT

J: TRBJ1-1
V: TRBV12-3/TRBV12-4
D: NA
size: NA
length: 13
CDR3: CASSISGKTEAFF
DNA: TGTGCCAGCAGCATCTCAGGGAAGACTGAAGCTTTCTTT

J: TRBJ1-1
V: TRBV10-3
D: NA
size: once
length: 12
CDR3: CATTTGTTEAFF
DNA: TGTGCCACCACCACAGGGACCACTGAAGCTTTCTTT

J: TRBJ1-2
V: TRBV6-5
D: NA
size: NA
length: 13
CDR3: CASRGPANYGYTF
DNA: TGTGCCAGCAGGGGCCCGGCCAACTATGGCTACACCTTC

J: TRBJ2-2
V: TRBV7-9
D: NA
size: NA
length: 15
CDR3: CASSLGVAGTGELFF
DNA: TGTGCCAGCAGCTTAGGGGTGGCGGGGACCGGGGAGCTGTTTTTT

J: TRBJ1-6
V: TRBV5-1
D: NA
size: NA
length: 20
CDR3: CASSLDGVLPGGSYNSPLHF
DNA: TGCGCCAGCAGCTTGGATGGGGTTCTACCGGGAGGCTCCTATAATTCACCCCTCCACTTT

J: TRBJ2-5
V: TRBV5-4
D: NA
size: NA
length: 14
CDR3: CASGPWGVKETQYF
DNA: TGTGCCAGCGGTCCGTGGGGGGTGAAAGAGACCCAGTACTTC

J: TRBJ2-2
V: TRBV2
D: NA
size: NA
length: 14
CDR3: CASSKASATGELFF
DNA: TGTGCCAGCAGTAAAGCTAGCGCCACCGGGGAGCTGTTTTTT

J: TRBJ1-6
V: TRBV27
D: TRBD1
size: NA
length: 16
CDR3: CASSHGQGVYNSPLHF
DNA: TGTGCCAGCAGCCATGGACAGGGTGTCTATAATTCACCCCTCCACTTT

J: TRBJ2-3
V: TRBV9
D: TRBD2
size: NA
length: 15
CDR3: CASSATSGVSDTQYF
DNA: TGTGCCAGCAGCGCGACTAGCGGGGTTTCAGATACGCAGTATTTT

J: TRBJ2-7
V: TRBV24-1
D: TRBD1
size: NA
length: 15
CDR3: CATSDSGQRLYEQYF
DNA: TGTGCCACCAGTGACTCGGGACAGAGACTCTACGAGCAGTACTTC

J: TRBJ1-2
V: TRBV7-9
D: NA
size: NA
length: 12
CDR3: CASSLGTGGYTF
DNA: TGTGCCAGCAGCTTGGGAACAGGGGGCTACACCTTC

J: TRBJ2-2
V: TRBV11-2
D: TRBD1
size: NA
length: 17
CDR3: CASSLLRTGRSSGELFF
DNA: TGTGCCAGCAGCCTCCTACGGACAGGGCGTAGTAGCGGGGAGCTGTTTTTT

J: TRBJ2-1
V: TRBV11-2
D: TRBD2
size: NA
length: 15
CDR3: CASSLELAVRNEQFF
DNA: TGTGCCAGCAGCTTAGAACTAGCGGTTCGAAATGAGCAGTTCTTC

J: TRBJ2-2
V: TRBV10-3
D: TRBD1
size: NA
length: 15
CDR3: CAISTGTGNSGELFF
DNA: TGTGCCATCAGCACCGGGACAGGGAATTCCGGGGAGCTGTTTTTT

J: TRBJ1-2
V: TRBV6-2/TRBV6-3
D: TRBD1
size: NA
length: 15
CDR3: CASSDPRDRPYGYTF
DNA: TGTGCCAGCAGTGACCCCCGGGACAGACCTTATGGCTACACCTTC

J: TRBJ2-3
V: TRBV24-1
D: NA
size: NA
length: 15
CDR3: CATSDLTGGTDTQYF
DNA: TGTGCCACCAGTGATTTGACAGGAGGCACAGATACGCAGTATTTT

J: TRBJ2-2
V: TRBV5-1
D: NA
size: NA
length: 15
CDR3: CASSLEGRRSGELFF
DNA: TGCGCCAGCAGCTTGGAGGGCAGGAGGTCCGGGGAGCTGTTTTTT

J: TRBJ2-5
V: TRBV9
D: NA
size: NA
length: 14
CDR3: CASSVAQTQETQYF
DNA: TGTGCCAGCAGCGTAGCTCAAACACAAGAGACCCAGTACTTC

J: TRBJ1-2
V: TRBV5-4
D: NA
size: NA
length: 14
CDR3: CASSTTTGHYGYTF
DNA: TGTGCCAGCAGCACAACCACAGGGCACTATGGCTACACCTTC

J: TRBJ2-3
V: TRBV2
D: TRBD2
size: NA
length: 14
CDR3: CATTSGGGTDTQYF
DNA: TGTGCCACCACGAGCGGGGGGGGCACAGATACGCAGTATTTT

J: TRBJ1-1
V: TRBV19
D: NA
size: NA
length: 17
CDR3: CASSIGSGWATNTEAFF
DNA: TGTGCCAGTAGTATAGGTTCGGGGTGGGCCACCAACACTGAAGCTTTCTTT

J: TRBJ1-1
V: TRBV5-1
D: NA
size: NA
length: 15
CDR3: CASSLIAGSSTEAFF
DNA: TGCGCCAGCAGCTTGATAGCCGGGAGTAGTACTGAAGCTTTCTTT

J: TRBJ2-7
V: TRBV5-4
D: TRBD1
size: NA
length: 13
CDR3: CASSFRQGVEQYF
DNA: TGTGCCAGCAGCTTTCGACAGGGGGTCGAGCAGTACTTC

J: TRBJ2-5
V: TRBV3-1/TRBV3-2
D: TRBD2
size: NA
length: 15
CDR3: CASSQGLAGGETQYF
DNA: TGTGCCAGCAGCCAGGGACTAGCGGGTGGGGAGACCCAGTACTTC

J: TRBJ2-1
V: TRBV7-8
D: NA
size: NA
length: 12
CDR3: CASSLVGVEQFF
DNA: TGTGCCAGCAGCTTAGTAGGGGTGGAGCAGTTCTTC

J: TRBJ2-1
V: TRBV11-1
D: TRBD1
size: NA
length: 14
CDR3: CASSQWQGANEQFF
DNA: TGTGCCAGCAGCCAGTGGCAGGGGGCGAATGAGCAGTTCTTC

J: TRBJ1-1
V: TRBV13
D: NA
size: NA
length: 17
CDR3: CASSFESRGSENTEAFF
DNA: TGTGCCAGCAGCTTCGAATCCAGGGGTTCGGAGAACACTGAAGCTTTCTTT

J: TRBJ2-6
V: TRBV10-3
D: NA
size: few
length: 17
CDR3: CAITAGEFSTGANVLTF
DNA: TGTGCCATCACGGCAGGGGAGTTCAGTACGGGGGCCAACGTCCTGACTTTC

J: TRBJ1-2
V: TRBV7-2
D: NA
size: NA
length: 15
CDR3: CASSLVGRGAYGYTF
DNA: TGTGCCAGCAGCTTAGTGGGCCGGGGGGCCTATGGCTACACCTTC

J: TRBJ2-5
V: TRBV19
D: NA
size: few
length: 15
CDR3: CASSMRRGSQETQYF
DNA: TGTGCCAGTAGTATGCGCCGCGGCAGTCAAGAGACCCAGTACTTC

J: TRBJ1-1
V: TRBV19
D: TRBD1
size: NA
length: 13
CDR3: CASRTGLNTEAFF
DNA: TGTGCCAGTAGGACAGGGCTGAACACTGAAGCTTTCTTT

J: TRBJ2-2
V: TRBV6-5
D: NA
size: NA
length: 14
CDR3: CASRLGTNTGELFF
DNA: TGTGCCAGCAGATTGGGGACTAACACCGGGGAGCTGTTTTTT

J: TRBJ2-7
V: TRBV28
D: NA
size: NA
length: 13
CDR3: CAHSLTPYYEQYF
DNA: TGTGCCCACTCCCTCACCCCGTACTACGAGCAGTACTTC

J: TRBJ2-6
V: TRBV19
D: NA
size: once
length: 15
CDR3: CAVAPFSSGANVLTF
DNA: TGTGCAGTGGCACCCTTTTCCTCTGGGGCCAACGTCCTGACTTTC